This TCR beta chain was sequenced for a study of blood T cell repertoires in COVID-19. Study information: Acute and convalescent COVID-19 specimens originated in the United States, Italy and Spain. PBMCs, B-cell-depleted T cells, or T cells were the source of the cDNA or gDNA that made up the material.

Germline loops: CDR1 SGHTA, CDR2 FQGNSA. Trimming took 4 bases from V and 5 from J; bases not matched to a gene: 5. The CDR3 length is 14 residues. As originally analysed: For nucleated cells, counts were estimated from reference gene primer amplification. Assay used: immunoSEQ multiplex PCR; TCRdb lists only in-frame clones, some missing. That table supplies the V and J calls and clone size; D and trimming were determined from the DNA. The table lists roughly 70,000 clones, around 93% of them singletons. The chain has TRBV7-2 and TRBJ2-5; 9 nucleotides agree with TRBD1. The source is a woman aged 55-70 years with active COVID-19. Sequenced: peripheral blood. In nucleotides, the CDR3 is TGTGCCAGCAGCTCCCACAGGGGGCTTGAGACCCAGTACTTC. It specifies CASSSHRGLETQYF.